The sequence of this T cell receptor beta chain was determined in a study of cytomegalovirus exposure and HLA in healthy donors. Study conclusions and caveats: Testing in vitro showed a few CMV-associated chains specific for CMV antigens. The productive fraction for most TCR beta V segments was about 90% or about 30% in an earlier analysis. Common viral pathogens seemed to be connected with several of the most significant clusters, according to a later analysis.

The CDR3 has 12 residues. CDR1 and CDR2 from the germline V gene are SEHNR and FQNEAQ (reference sequence). Worth noting for this clone: Its antigen remains unknown. Mismatch with germline at one junction end may stem from a read error.

The PCR had 60 Vbeta and 13 Jbeta primers. TCRdb's copy holds only in-frame clones and misses some; the assay was immunoSEQ multiplex PCR. This sample has about 150,000 clones, with roughly 80% found just once. The chain carries TRBV7-9 and TRBJ1-5, with TRBD1 matching 8 bases. This TCR was sampled from a middle-aged woman in good health and CMV-seropositive. The sequenced sample was PBMCs. The CDR3 loop is CSSGTGGRPQHF. In DNA, the CDR3 is TGTTCCAGCGGGACAGGCGGACGGCCCCAGCATTTT.